The rows below give T cell receptor beta chains drawn from one sample of a study of blood T cells in healthy people across ages. In TCRdb, the 5' RACE reads were re-called with MiXCR into one record per CDR3 protein. The table lists 1.2 million to 1.5 million distinct CDR3 sequences, approximately 40% of them singletons. Sequenced: blood. The origin of the receptors is a woman aged 18-35 years in good health. Each CDR3 is given with its conserved first and last residue. A D gene is named only where the DNA matches it firmly. Expanded clones get a size class; other rows say once, few or many, or leave the size out.

TRBD2,TRBJ2-1,TRBV5-1,NA,TGCGCCAGCAGCTTGGTCGGGACTAGCGGGAGGCAGGGTAGCAATGAGCAGTTCTTC,CASSLVGTSGRQGSNEQFF
NA,TRBJ2-3,TRBV12-3/TRBV12-4,few,TGTGCCAGCAGTCCTCGGGATAGTAGCGGCACAGATACGCAGTATTTT,CASSPRDSSGTDTQYF
NA,TRBJ2-4,TRBV7-2,few,TGTGCCAGCAGCCAGAGTACCAAAAACATTCAGTACTTC,CASSQSTKNIQYF
TRBD2,TRBJ2-3,TRBV9,NA,TGTGCCAGCAGCGTAGGGGGCTCGGGACTACGCACAGATACGCAGTATTTT,CASSVGGSGLRTDTQYF
NA,TRBJ2-1,TRBV19,NA,TGTGCCACCACCCGGGGGCCTTACAATGAGCAGTTCTTC,CATTRGPYNEQFF
NA,TRBJ2-1,TRBV7-9,few,TGTGCCAGCAGCTTAGCGGGGGTTGGGAAAAGTGAGCAGTTCTTC,CASSLAGVGKSEQFF
NA,TRBJ1-3,TRBV5-5,NA,TGTGCCAGCAGCTTTTCGGGGGCTGGAAACACCATATATTTT,CASSFSGAGNTIYF
TRBD1,TRBJ2-7,TRBV30,NA,TGTGCCTGGAGTGTAGACAGGGGGTACGAGCAGTACTTC,CAWSVDRGYEQYF
NA,TRBJ2-2,TRBV27,once,TGTGCCAGCCGAGGGACAACGAACACCGGGGAGCTGTTTTTT,CASRGTTNTGELFF
TRBD1,TRBJ1-1,TRBV4-1,NA,TGCGCCAGCAGCCAAGCGGACAGGGGGGCAAAGAACACTGAAGCTTTCTTT,CASSQADRGAKNTEAFF
NA,TRBJ2-1,TRBV12-3/TRBV12-4,few,TGTGCCAGCAGTCCCTACCACAATGAGCAGTTCTTC,CASSPYHNEQFF
TRBD2,TRBJ2-5,TRBV2,few,TGTGCCAGCAGAGTGACTAGCGGGGGGCGAGAGACCCAGTACTTC,CASRVTSGGRETQYF
TRBD1,TRBJ1-2,TRBV6-6,few,TGTGCCAGCGGTGAGGACAGGGGGCGAGCTAACTATGGCTACACCTTC,CASGEDRGRANYGYTF
NA,TRBJ1-4,TRBV20-1,NA,TGCAGTGCTAGAGATCGGGGAACTAATGAAAAACTGTTTTTT,CSARDRGTNEKLFF
TRBD1,TRBJ1-5,TRBV20-1,NA,TGCAGTGCGGTGACAGGGACTAGCAATCAGCCCCAGCATTTT,CSAVTGTSNQPQHF
NA,TRBJ2-7,TRBV6-5,NA,TGTGCCAGCGGTGCCGGGATTACCTACGAGCAGTACTTC,CASGAGITYEQYF
NA,TRBJ2-3,TRBV20-1,NA,TGCAGTGCTAGGGACACAACCTTGGGGGATACGCAGTATTTT,CSARDTTLGDTQYF
NA,TRBJ2-3,TRBV5-1,many,TGCGCCAGCAGCGCCGAGACAGATACGCAGTATTTT,CASSAETDTQYF
TRBD1,TRBJ2-7,TRBV27,few,TGTGCCAGCAGTTTATCGAGGTCAGGGGGAAACGAGCAGTACTTC,CASSLSRSGGNEQYF
NA,TRBJ1-2,TRBV12-3/TRBV12-4,NA,TGTGCCAGCAGTTTAGTCACTGGGCACAAGGATGGCTACACCTTC,CASSLVTGHKDGYTF
NA,TRBJ2-1,TRBV9,NA,TGTGCCAGCAGCGTAGCAGGAGCGTCCTACAATGAGCAGTTCTTC,CASSVAGASYNEQFF
TRBD2,TRBJ2-7,TRBV4-1,few,TGCGCCAGCAGCCAAGAACTAGCGGGAGCAAACGAGCAGTACTTC,CASSQELAGANEQYF
TRBD1,TRBJ1-2,TRBV6-5,NA,TGTGCCAGCAGTTTACAGGGGAGCGTCTCCTATGGCTACACCTTC,CASSLQGSVSYGYTF
NA,TRBJ1-6,TRBV7-9,few,TGTGCCAGCAGCTTGGGCATCCGGATCGATTCACCCCTCCACTTT,CASSLGIRIDSPLHF
NA,TRBJ2-7,TRBV29-1,few,TGCAGCGTTGAAACGGGACGGGAGAGCTCCTACGAGCAGTACTTC,CSVETGRESSYEQYF
TRBD1,TRBJ1-1,TRBV5-1,NA,TGCGCCAGCAGCTTTCGACAGGGGGCGTCTGAAGCTTTCTTT,CASSFRQGASEAFF
TRBD2,TRBJ2-2,TRBV5-5,NA,TGTGCCTGCAGCTTGGCAGCGGGAGTAGGCGGGGAGCTGTTTTTT,CACSLAAGVGGELFF
NA,TRBJ2-7,TRBV20-1,few,TGCAGTGCTAGAGGGGCAGGCCGGGAGCAGTACTTC,CSARGAGREQYF
TRBD1,TRBJ1-2,TRBV7-9,NA,TGTGCCAGCAGCCCGAGTTTACAGGGGGCCAACTATGGCTACACCTTC,CASSPSLQGANYGYTF
TRBD1,TRBJ1-2,TRBV6-5,NA,TGTGCCAGCTCGGGACAGGGGGGTACCTATGGCTACACCTTC,CASSGQGGTYGYTF
NA,TRBJ1-1,TRBV6-5,NA,TGTGCCAGCAGTTACGTTCATCCTGGGGGCTGGTTGAACACTGAAGCTTTCTTT,CASSYVHPGGWLNTEAFF
NA,TRBJ2-2,TRBV20-1,NA,TGCAGTGCTGGTGACAGGAACACCGGGGAGCTGTTTTTT,CSAGDRNTGELFF
NA,TRBJ1-5,TRBV7-2,few,TGTGCCAGCAGCTTAGTTGGAGTGGGCAATCAGCCCCAGCATTTT,CASSLVGVGNQPQHF
TRBD1,TRBJ1-2,TRBV11-2,NA,TGTGCCAGCAGCGCCGGACAGGGCCGTGGCTACACCTTC,CASSAGQGRGYTF
TRBD1,TRBJ2-3,TRBV24-1,NA,TGTGCCACCAGTGGCGGGGACAGGCCATCCGATACGCAGTATTTT,CATSGGDRPSDTQYF
NA,TRBJ1-5,TRBV6-1,few,TGTGCCAGCAGTGAAGCCCGATCCGGGAACAATCAGCCCCAGCATTTT,CASSEARSGNNQPQHF
NA,TRBJ1-5,TRBV27,NA,TGTGCCAGCCGACCCTTTCCAGGGATTAATCAGCCCCAGCATTTT,CASRPFPGINQPQHF
TRBD1,TRBJ2-5,TRBV20-1,NA,TGCAGTGCTAGAGATGGTAGGGGGCTTCAAGAGACCCAGTACTTC,CSARDGRGLQETQYF
NA,TRBJ1-4,TRBV6-6,NA,TGTGCCAGCAGTTATGGACCGCATAATGAAAAACTGTTTTTT,CASSYGPHNEKLFF
TRBD2,TRBJ2-1,TRBV6-4,NA,TGTGCCAGCGGCGGGACTAGACTCAATGAGCAGTTCTTC,CASGGTRLNEQFF
NA,TRBJ2-4,TRBV12-3/TRBV12-4,NA,TGTGCCAGCAGGTATGGTGGAGAGCAGTACTTC,CASRYGGEQYF
TRBD1,TRBJ1-1,TRBV6-5,once,TGTGCCAGCACTCCAGCCCGGGACAGGGGGCCTGCTGAAGCTTTCTTT,CASTPARDRGPAEAFF
TRBD2,TRBJ2-1,TRBV3-1,NA,TGTGCCAGCAGCGGGACTAGCGGGGGAGATGAGCAGTTCTTC,CASSGTSGGDEQFF
NA,TRBJ2-7,TRBV6-5,NA,TGTGCCAGCAGTGACTCGAACCTTTACGACGAGCAGTACTTC,CASSDSNLYDEQYF
TRBD1,TRBJ1-1,TRBV20-1,NA,TGCAGTGCTAGAGACCGGGACAGCGGAACGGACACTGAAGCTTTCTTT,CSARDRDSGTDTEAFF
TRBD2,TRBJ2-7,TRBV20-1,NA,TGCAGTGCTCAGAGACTAGCGGAGCCCTACGAGCAGTACTTC,CSAQRLAEPYEQYF
TRBD2,TRBJ2-1,TRBV20-1,few,TGCAGTCGCCACACTAGCGGGGGGGCAGTTGAGCAGTTCTTC,CSRHTSGGAVEQFF
NA,TRBJ2-1,TRBV4-1,NA,TGCGCCAGCAGCTCTGGCGCGGTTGAGCAGTTCTTC,CASSSGAVEQFF
TRBD2,TRBJ2-1,TRBV11-1,NA,TGTGCCAGCAGCTTAGACTTCGAGCGGGAGGGCATCGGTATATATCCCTACGAGCAGTTCTTC,CASSLDFEREGIGIYPYEQFF
NA,TRBJ2-7,TRBV3-1,many,TGTGCCAGCAGCCCTGAAGGCGTCAGCAACGCGGTGCAGTACTTC,CASSPEGVSNAVQYF
NA,TRBJ2-7,TRBV6-6,NA,TGTGCCAGCAGTGACTCGGGTCTCTACGAGCAGTACTTC,CASSDSGLYEQYF
TRBD2,TRBJ2-5,TRBV7-8,few,TGTGCCAGCAGCCCATCTAGCGGGGGGGAGAGCGAGACCCAGTACTTC,CASSPSSGGESETQYF